This record concerns one TCR beta chain sequence. The data were obtained in a study of blood T cell repertoires in COVID-19. Whole-study context: Italy, Spain and the United States were the sources of the convalescent and acute COVID-19 samples. The analysed material was cDNA or gDNA that came from T cells, B-cell-depleted T cells, or PBMCs.

Methods used by the authors: The assay estimated nucleated cells by amplifying reference gene primers. Libraries were prepared by immunoSEQ multiplex PCR; TCRdb keeps only in-frame clonotypes and omits some of them. That table supplies the V and J calls and clone size; D and trimming were determined from the DNA. The sample records about 180,000 clones, roughly 85% being singletons. The CDR3 runs 14 residues. Germline V gives CDR1 MDHEN, CDR2 SYDVKM. The ends lost 6 bases at V and 0 bases at J; junction bases unmatched: 4. This chain connects TRBV28 to TRBJ2-7; the match to TRBD2 covers 8 bases. This receptor was obtained from a human donor with active or convalescent COVID-19. The donor label of this sample is uncertain. Sequencing was carried out using peripheral blood. The CDR3 DNA sequence: TGTGCCAGCAGCTCCACTAGCGGCTCCTACGAGCAGTACTTC. It encodes CASSSTSGSYEQYF.